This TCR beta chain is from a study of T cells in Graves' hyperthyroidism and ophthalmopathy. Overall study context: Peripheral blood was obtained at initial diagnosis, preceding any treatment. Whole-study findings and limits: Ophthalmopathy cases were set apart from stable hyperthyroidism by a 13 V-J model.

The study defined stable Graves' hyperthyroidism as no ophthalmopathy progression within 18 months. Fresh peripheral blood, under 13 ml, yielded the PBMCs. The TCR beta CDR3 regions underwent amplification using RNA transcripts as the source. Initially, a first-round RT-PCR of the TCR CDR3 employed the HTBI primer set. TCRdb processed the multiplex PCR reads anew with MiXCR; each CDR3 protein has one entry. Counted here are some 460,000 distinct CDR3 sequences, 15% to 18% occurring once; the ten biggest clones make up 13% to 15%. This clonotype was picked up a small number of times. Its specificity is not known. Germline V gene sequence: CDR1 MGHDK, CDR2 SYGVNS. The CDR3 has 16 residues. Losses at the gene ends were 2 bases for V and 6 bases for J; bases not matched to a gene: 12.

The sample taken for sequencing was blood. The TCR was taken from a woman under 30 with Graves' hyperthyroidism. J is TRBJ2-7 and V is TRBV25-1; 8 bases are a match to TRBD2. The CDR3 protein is CASSERGGQSHTEQYF. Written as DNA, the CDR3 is TGTGCCAGCAGTGAACGCGGGGGGCAGAGCCACACCGAGCAGTACTTC.